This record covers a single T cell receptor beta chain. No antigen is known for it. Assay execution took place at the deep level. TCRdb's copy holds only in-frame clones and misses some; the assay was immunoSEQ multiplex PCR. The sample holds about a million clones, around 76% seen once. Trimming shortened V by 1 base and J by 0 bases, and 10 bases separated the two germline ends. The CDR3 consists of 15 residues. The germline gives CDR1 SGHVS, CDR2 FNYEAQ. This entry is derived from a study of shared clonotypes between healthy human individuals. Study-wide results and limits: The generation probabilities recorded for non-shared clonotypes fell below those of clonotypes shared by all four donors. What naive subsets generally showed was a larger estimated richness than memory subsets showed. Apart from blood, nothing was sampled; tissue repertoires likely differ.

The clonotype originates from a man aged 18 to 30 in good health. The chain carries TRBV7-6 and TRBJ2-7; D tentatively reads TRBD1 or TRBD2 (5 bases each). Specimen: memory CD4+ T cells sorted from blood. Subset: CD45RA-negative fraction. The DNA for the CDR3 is TGTGCCAGCAGCTTAGGTTGGGGGAGCTCCTACGAGCAGTACTTC. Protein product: CASSLGWGSSYEQYF.